This entry lists 12 T cell receptor beta chains sequenced from one sample in a study of vaccination and CD4 T cells after COVID-19. Treatment indicated: roughly ten-day PBMC culture with coronavirus spike peptide pools or control peptides (ViraFEST assay). Oncomine TCR Beta short-read sequencing was applied to DNA from cultured CD4+ T cells. TCRdb re-derived calls from the PCR reads in MiXCR, one entry per CDR3 protein. The sample has about 8,800 distinct CDR3 sequences, around 50% seen once. Antigens for these TCRs are unknown. Sequencing was carried out using CD4+ T cells from blood, cultured in vitro. The origin of the receptors is a human donor who had recovered from COVID-19.

This clonotype was counted between two and nine times. The chain couples TRBV7-2 to TRBJ1-1, with D unresolved. Germline V CDR1 and CDR2: SGHTA, FQGNSA. V was pared by 3 bases and J by 5 bases, with 4 bases between. The CDR3 runs to 11 residues. CDR3 sequence (DNA): TGTGCCAGCAGCTTCTTGACTGAAGCTTTCTTT. Translating it yields CASSFLTEAFF.

V usage is TRBV6-1 and J usage is TRBJ2-7; TRBD1 agrees at 10 bases. CDR1 is MNHNS, CDR2 SASEGT, per germline. After removal of 4 bases from V and 0 bases from J, the junction contained 6 bases not matched to a gene. The CDR3 runs to 16 residues. DNA of the CDR3: TGTGCCAGCAGTGGCATACGACAGGGGGCCTCCTACGAGCAGTACTTC. Translating gives CASSGIRQGASYEQYF.

This clonotype was observed a handful of times. The genes are TRBV10-3 and TRBJ1-1; tentative D call: TRBD1 (6 bases). The germline V gene has CDR1 ENHRY and CDR2 SYGVKD. The CDR3 totals 13 residues. Between the trimmed V and J ends, which lost 7 bases and 2 bases, there was a span of 11 bases. CDR3: CAITPTGNTEAFF. Written as DNA, the CDR3 is TGTGCCATCACCCCGACAGGTAACACTGAAGCTTTCTTT.

The V and J genes are TRBV7-2 and TRBJ1-1, with 9 bases lining up with TRBD1. CDR1 and CDR2 from the germline V gene are SGHTA and FQGNSA. CDR3 length: 15 amino acids. The V segment lost 5 bases and the J segment 2 bases; nucleotides outside the gene matches: 6. CDR3: CASSRTGVYNTEAFF. DNA of the CDR3: TGTGCCAGCAGCCGGACAGGGGTTTATAACACTGAAGCTTTCTTT.

This clonotype appeared a few times. V and J are TRBV5-1 and TRBJ1-3; D may be TRBD1 (6 bases). V lost 4 bases and J lost 3, with 20 bases in between. Germline values: CDR1 SGHRS, CDR2 YFSETQ. CDR3 length: 17 residues. CDR3: CASSPTIVQGIGNTIYF. The CDR3 nucleotides read TGCGCCAGCAGCCCGACTATAGTACAGGGAATTGGAAACACCATATATTTT.

The rearrangement joins TRBV7-2 to TRBJ2-5, with 7 nucleotides matching TRBD1. This CDR3 has 14 residues. V lost 7 bases, J lost 5 bases, and 10 bases stayed unmatched. Looked up from germline, CDR1 is SGHTA and CDR2 is FQGNSA. The CDR3 region has the DNA TGTGCCAGCAACAGGGGAATCCAGACGGAGACCCAGTACTTC. Translation: CASNRGIQTETQYF. Full variable domain (outside the CDR3, taken from reference TRBV7-2 and TRBJ2-5): GAGVSQSPSNKVTEKGKDVELRCDPISGHTALYWYRQSLGQGLEFLIYFQGNSAPDKSGLPSDRFSAERTGGSVSTLTIQRTQQEDSAVYLCASNRGIQTETQYFGPGTRLLVL.

The chain's CDR3 is CSARDYLAAGYEQYF. In DNA form, the CDR3 reads TGCAGTGCTAGAGATTATCTAGCTGCCGGCTACGAGCAGTACTTC. The chain couples TRBV20-1 to TRBJ2-7, with D possibly matching TRBD2 (5 bases). V lost 0 bases, J lost 3 bases, and 15 bases lay in between. The germline V gene has CDR1 DFQATT and CDR2 SNEGSKA (reference sequence). CDR3 length: 15 residues.

The chain links TRBV6-2 or TRBV6-3 to TRBJ1-5; 8 bases agree with TRBD1. Trimming cost V 6 bases and J 5 bases; bases outside gene matches: 6. The CDR3 is made up of 14 amino acids. Germline V gene data show CDR1 as MNHEY and CDR2 as SVGEGT. CDR3 sequence (DNA): TGTGCCAGCAGCCCCACAGGGGGAGATCAGCCCCAGCATTTT. It yields the protein CASSPTGGDQPQHF.

Relative to its sample, this clonotype is large. The CDR3: CAISDRGASEAFF. CDR3 nucleotide sequence: TGTGCCATCAGTGATCGTGGAGCCTCTGAAGCTTTCTTT. The chain uses TRBV10-3 and TRBJ1-1; D is unresolved. Germline assignment: CDR1 ENHRY and CDR2 SYGVKD. This CDR3 region has 13 residues. Between the trimmed V and J ends, which lost 3 bases and 6 bases, there was a span of 11 bases.

V is TRBV27 and J is TRBJ1-5; D not resolved. This CDR3 spans 14 amino acids. Germline loops: CDR1 MNHEY, CDR2 SMNVEV (reference sequence). Trimming took 5 bases from V and 2 from J, leaving 10 bases between them. Written as DNA, the CDR3 is TGTGCCAGCAGTGAATACGCTCGCAATCAGCCCCAGCATTTT. It specifies CASSEYARNQPQHF.

A few counts support this clonotype. The V gene is TRBV20-1, the J gene TRBJ1-1; the D is unclear. The V end was cut by 0 bases, the J end by 11 bases, with 19 bases between. This CDR3 contains 14 residues. Germline values: CDR1 DFQATT, CDR2 SNEGSKA (reference sequence). CDR3 DNA: TGCAGTGCTAGAGATATTAACCCACAGCCAGAGGCTTTCTTT. This translates into CSARDINPQPEAFF.

This clonotype was seen once. A much larger clone lies a single base off, so this may be a read error. V usage is TRBV7-6 and J usage is TRBJ1-3; no clear D gene. CDR3 length equals 14 residues. V dropped 7 bases and J dropped 4 bases, with 14 bases sitting between them. Germline values: CDR1 SGHVS, CDR2 FNYEAQ. The CDR3 spells CASTSSIGGNTIYF. CDR3 sequence (DNA): TGTGCCAGCACCTCTTCCATTGGCGGAAACACCATATATTTT.